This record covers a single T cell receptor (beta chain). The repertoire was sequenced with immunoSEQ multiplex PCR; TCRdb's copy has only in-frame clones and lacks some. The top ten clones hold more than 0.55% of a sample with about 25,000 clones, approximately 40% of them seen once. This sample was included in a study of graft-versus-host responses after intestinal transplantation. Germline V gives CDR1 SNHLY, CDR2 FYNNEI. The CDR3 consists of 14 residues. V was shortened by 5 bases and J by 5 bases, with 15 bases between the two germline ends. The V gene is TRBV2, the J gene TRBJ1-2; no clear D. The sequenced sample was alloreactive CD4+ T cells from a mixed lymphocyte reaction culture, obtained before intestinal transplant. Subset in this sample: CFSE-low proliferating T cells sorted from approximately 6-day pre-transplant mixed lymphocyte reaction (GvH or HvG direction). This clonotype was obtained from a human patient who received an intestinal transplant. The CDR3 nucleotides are TGTGCCAGCAGTTCCCTGACACCCCGTTATGGCTACACCTTC. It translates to CASSSLTPRYGYTF. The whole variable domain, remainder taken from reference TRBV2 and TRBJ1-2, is EPEVTQTPSHQVTQMGQEVILRCVPISNHLYFYWYRQILGQKVEFLVSFYNNEISEKSEIFDDQFSVERPDGSNFTLKIRSTKLEDSAMYFCASSSLTPRYGYTFGSGTRLTVV.